These 21 T cell receptor beta chains came from one sample sequenced in a study of shared clonotypes between healthy human individuals. The data were produced by immunoSEQ multiplex PCR, yet TCRdb's version contains in-frame clones alone and is incomplete. Of millions of clones listed, approximately 95% were seen once; the top ten hold 0.1% to 0.15%. Sequencing input: naive CD4+ T cells sorted from blood. Subset noted: CD45RA+ positively selected. These receptors came from a man aged 18 to 29 in good health.

The V gene is TRBV2, the J gene TRBJ2-2, with D unresolved. V was trimmed by 6 bases and J by 0 bases, leaving 11 bases between them. The CDR3 extends over 15 amino acids. Per the germline V gene, CDR1 is SNHLY and CDR2 is FYNNEI. The CDR3 DNA is TGTGCCAGCAGGGTACAGCTCGCGAACACCGGGGAGCTGTTTTTT. Its translation is CASRVQLANTGELFF.

This chain joins TRBV5-1 and TRBJ1-2; tentatively, D is TRBD1 (6 bases). V was trimmed by 1 base and J by 5 bases, leaving 21 bases between them. The germline CDR1 and CDR2 sequences are SGHRS and YFSETQ. The CDR3 has 17 residues. CDR3 loop: CASSLQARGRVGYGYTF. DNA of the CDR3: TGCGCCAGCAGCTTGCAAGCCAGGGGAAGGGTGGGGTATGGCTACACCTTC.

On this clone itself: Other DNA sequences within the sample encode an identical CDR3. The chain employs TRBV29-1 and TRBJ2-3; D remains unclear. Trimming removed 6 bases at V and 0 bases at J, with 4 bases between. The length of the CDR3 is 11 residues. CDR1 and CDR2 from the germline V gene are SQVTM and ANQGSEA. The CDR3 sequence: CSVDSTDTQYF. Here the CDR3 DNA reads TGCAGCGTCGACAGCACAGATACGCAGTATTTT.

V usage is TRBV11-2 and J usage is TRBJ2-5, with 11 bases fitting TRBD2. The CDR3 spans 16 residues. After removal of 5 bases from V and 6 bases from J, the junction contained 11 bases not matched to a gene. Germline V gives CDR1 SGHAT, CDR2 FQNNGV. The CDR3 DNA is TGTGCCAGCAGCCAACGGGTTAGCGGGGGGGCGCAGACCCAGTACTTC. Translation gives CASSQRVSGGAQTQYF.

The chain employs TRBV10-3 and TRBJ2-7; 7 nucleotides match TRBD2. With V trimmed by 0 bases and J by 10 bases, 12 bases remained unmatched. The CDR3 extends over 15 amino acids. Germline CDR1 and CDR2: ENHRY and SYGVKD. CDR3 sequence reads: CAISESSGREGEQYF. The CDR3 nucleotides are TGTGCCATCAGTGAGTCCAGCGGCAGGGAGGGAGAACAGTACTTC.

CDR3 in amino acids: CASSRRWRDNEQFF. As DNA, the CDR3 is TGTGCCAGCTCGAGGCGCTGGCGTGACAATGAGCAGTTCTTC. The chain is built from TRBV2 and TRBJ2-1; the D is unclear. Trimming cost V 8 bases and J 5 bases, with 16 bases left between them. Looked up from germline, CDR1 is SNHLY and CDR2 is FYNNEI. The CDR3 is 14 residues long. Drawing the rest from reference TRBV2 and TRBJ2-1, the complete variable domain is EPEVTQTPSHQVTQMGQEVILRCVPISNHLYFYWYRQILGQKVEFLVSFYNNEISEKSEIFDDQFSVERPDGSNFTLKIRSTKLEDSAMYFCASSRRWRDNEQFFGPGTRLTVL.

The CDR3 DNA sequence: TGTGCCAGCAGCTTACCTTCAGCGGGACAGCTTTATAATTCACCCCTCCACTTT. Translating it yields CASSLPSAGQLYNSPLHF. The chain couples TRBV7-8 to TRBJ1-6; 7 bases fit TRBD1. Trimming took 2 bases from V and 4 from J; bases not matched to a gene: 11. Per germline, CDR1 SGHVS and CDR2 FQNEAQ. The CDR3 runs to 18 residues. Complete variable domain (other parts from reference TRBV7-8 and TRBJ1-6): GAGVSQSPRYKVAKRGQDVALRCDPISGHVSLFWYQQALGQGPEFLTYFQNEAQLDKSGLPSDRFFAERPEGSVSTLKIQRTQQEDSAVYLCASSLPSAGQLYNSPLHFGNGTRLTVT.

The rearrangement uses TRBV5-1 and TRBJ2-1; D is possibly TRBD2 (6 bases). The CDR3 is 16 residues long. Germline-derived CDR1 and CDR2 are SGHRS and YFSETQ. V lost 3 bases to trimming and J lost 3 bases, with 16 bases between them. The CDR3 coding sequence is TGCGCCAGCAGCTCGAGACTAGAGGGACGCTACAATGAGCAGTTCTTC. It specifies CASSSRLEGRYNEQFF.

The chain links TRBV9 to TRBJ2-5, with 11 bases identical to TRBD1. The junction had 6 bases not matched to a gene; V was cut back by 3 bases and J by 5 bases. The CDR3 contains 15 residues. Germline CDR1 is SGDLS and CDR2 is YYNGEE. The CDR3 region has the DNA TGTGCCAGCAGCGGAGGACAGGGGGCGGGTGAGACCCAGTACTTC. Residues: CASSGGQGAGETQYF.

Written as DNA, the CDR3 is TGTGCCTGGCGACACAATGGAAACACCATATATTTT. It codes for CAWRHNGNTIYF. The V gene is TRBV30, the J gene TRBJ1-3; D not certain. V shed 5 bases and J shed 3 bases, with 8 bases lying between them. The CDR3 totals 12 residues. From germline, CDR1 is GTSNPN and CDR2 SVGIG (reference sequence).

The J gene is TRBJ2-6, the V gene TRBV19; D is undetermined. V lost 2 bases and J 0 bases, leaving 8 bases between the germline ends. The length of the CDR3 is 16 residues. Germline CDR1 LNHDA, CDR2 SQIVND (reference sequence). CDR3 in amino acids: CASSIKVYSGANVLTF. CDR3 nucleotides: TGTGCCAGTAGTATAAAAGTGTACTCTGGGGCCAACGTCCTGACTTTC.

The V gene is TRBV9, the J gene TRBJ1-4; a weak D match, TRBD1 (5 bases). V lost 4 bases and J lost 3, with 19 bases in between. The CDR3 is 17 amino acids. Per germline, CDR1 SGDLS and CDR2 YYNGEE. The DNA for the CDR3 is TGTGCCAGCAGCCCCGCGGGGAGGTTGGGGGCTAATGAAAAACTGTTTTTT. Its protein is CASSPAGRLGANEKLFF.

This clone was seen just once. The chain recombines TRBV27 with TRBJ1-3; D unresolved. This CDR3 is 12 amino acids long. V dropped 4 bases and J dropped 4 bases, with 5 bases sitting between them. Germline values: CDR1 MNHEY, CDR2 SMNVEV (reference sequence). In DNA, the CDR3 is TGTGCCAGCAGTTCGCCCGGAAACACCATATATTTT. This gives the protein CASSSPGNTIYF.

The chain couples TRBV10-3 to TRBJ1-5; no reliable D call. The CDR3 length is 14 residues. Germline V gives CDR1 ENHRY, CDR2 SYGVKD. The ends were cut back, 4 bases at V and 7 bases at J, with 14 bases in the middle. The CDR3 is CAISASVSGQPQHF. In DNA form, the CDR3 reads TGTGCCATCAGTGCCTCTGTGTCCGGACAGCCCCAGCATTTT.

The chain employs TRBV7-2 and TRBJ1-4; D is perhaps TRBD1 (5 bases). The length of the CDR3 is 12 residues. V gave up 5 bases and J gave up 13 bases, with 14 bases separating them. From germline, CDR1 is SGHTA and CDR2 FQGNSA. The CDR3 is CASSPGAGTLFF. Here the CDR3 DNA reads TGTGCCAGCAGCCCCGGGGCCGGGACACTGTTTTTT.

The chain employs TRBV4-2 and TRBJ2-1, with TRBD2 identical over 7 bases. Trimming took 4 bases from V and 5 from J; bases not matched to a gene: 8. The CDR3 sequence is 15 residues long. Germline CDR1 and CDR2: LGHNA and YNFKEQ. CDR3 region: CASSRVGGPNNEQFF. CDR3 coding DNA: TGTGCCAGCAGCCGAGTGGGAGGGCCGAACAATGAGCAGTTCTTC.

The chain employs TRBV7-2 and TRBJ2-3; the D is unclear. The CDR3 loop spans 14 amino acids. The V end lost 1 base, the J end lost 4 bases, and 9 bases lay between the germline ends. Germline loops: CDR1 SGHTA, CDR2 FQGNSA. The CDR3: CASSLEARADTQYF. CDR3 in DNA: TGTGCCAGCAGCTTAGAGGCTCGTGCAGATACGCAGTATTTT.

The chain links TRBV5-4 to TRBJ1-1; TRBD1 might be the D (6 bases). The CDR3 runs 14 residues. V lost 4 bases and J 0 bases, leaving 10 bases between the germline ends. CDR1 is SGHNT, CDR2 YYREEE, per germline (reference sequence). The CDR3 nucleotides read TGTGCCAGCAGCCCGGGACATCTGAACACTGAAGCTTTCTTT. This codes for CASSPGHLNTEAFF.

The CDR3 coding sequence is TGTGCCAGCAGTTCAGACCGGGGGGCTCGAGAAAAACTGTTTTTT. Protein sequence: CASSSDRGAREKLFF. The chain couples TRBV28 to TRBJ1-4; TRBD1 might be the D (6 bases). The CDR3 contains 15 residues. V was clipped by 4 bases and J by 8 bases, with 17 bases between them. CDR1 is MDHEN and CDR2 is SYDVKM in the germline V gene.

The chain uses TRBV5-1 and TRBJ2-5, with a possible D match to TRBD2 (7 bases). Germline V CDR1 and CDR2: SGHRS, YFSETQ. The CDR3 sequence is 14 residues long. The V and J ends lost 6 bases and 4 bases respectively, with 16 bases between them. The CDR3 is CASKWGGRVETQYF. In DNA, the CDR3 is TGCGCCAGCAAGTGGGGGGGCCGAGTAGAGACCCAGTACTTC.

The chain is built from TRBV25-1 and TRBJ1-1, with 9 bases lining up with TRBD1. The ends lost 4 bases at V and 4 bases at J; junction bases unmatched: 7. The CDR3 runs to 15 residues. Germline V CDR1 and CDR2: MGHDK, SYGVNS. The CDR3 spells CASSVGTGKTTEAFF. For the CDR3, the DNA is TGTGCCAGCAGTGTAGGGACAGGGAAGACCACTGAAGCTTTCTTT.